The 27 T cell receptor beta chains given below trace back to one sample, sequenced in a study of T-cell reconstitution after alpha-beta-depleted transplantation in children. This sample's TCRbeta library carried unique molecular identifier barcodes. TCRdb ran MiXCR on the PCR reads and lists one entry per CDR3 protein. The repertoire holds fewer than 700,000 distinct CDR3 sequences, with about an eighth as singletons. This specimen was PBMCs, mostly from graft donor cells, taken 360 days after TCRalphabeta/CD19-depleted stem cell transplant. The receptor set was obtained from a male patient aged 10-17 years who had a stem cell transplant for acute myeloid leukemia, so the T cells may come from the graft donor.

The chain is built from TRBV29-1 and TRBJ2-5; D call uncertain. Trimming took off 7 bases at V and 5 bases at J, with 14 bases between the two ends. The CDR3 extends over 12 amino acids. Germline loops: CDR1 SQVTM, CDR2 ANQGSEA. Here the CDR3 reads CSGYTLGETQYF. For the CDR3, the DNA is TGCAGCGGTTATACTTTGGGTGAGACCCAGTACTTC. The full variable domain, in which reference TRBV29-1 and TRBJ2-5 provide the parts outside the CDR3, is SAVISQKPSRDICQRGTSLTIQCQVDSQVTMMFWYRQQPGQSLTLIATANQGSEATYESGFVIDKFPISRPNLTFSTLTVSNMSPEDSSIYLCSGYTLGETQYFGPGTRLLVL.

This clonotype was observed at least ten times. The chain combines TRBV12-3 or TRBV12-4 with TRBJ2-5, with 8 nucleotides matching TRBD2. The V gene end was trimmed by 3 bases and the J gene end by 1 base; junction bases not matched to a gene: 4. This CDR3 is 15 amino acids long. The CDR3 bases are TGTGCCAGCAGTTTGTGGACTAGCAGCCAAGAGACCCAGTACTTC. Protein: CASSLWTSSQETQYF.

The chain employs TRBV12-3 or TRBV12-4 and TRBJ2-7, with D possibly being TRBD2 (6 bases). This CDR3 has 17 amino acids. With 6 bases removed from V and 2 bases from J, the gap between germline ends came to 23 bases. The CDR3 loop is CASSWEARSSGTYEQYF. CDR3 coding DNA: TGTGCCAGCAGCTGGGAGGCAAGGTCATCGGGAACCTACGAGCAGTACTTC.

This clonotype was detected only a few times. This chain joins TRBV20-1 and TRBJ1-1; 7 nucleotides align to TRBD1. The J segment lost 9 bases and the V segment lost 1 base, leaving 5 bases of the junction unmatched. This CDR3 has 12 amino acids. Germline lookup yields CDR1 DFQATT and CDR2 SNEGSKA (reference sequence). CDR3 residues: CSARVTGVQAFF. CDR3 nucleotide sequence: TGCAGTGCTAGAGTTACAGGGGTGCAAGCTTTCTTT.

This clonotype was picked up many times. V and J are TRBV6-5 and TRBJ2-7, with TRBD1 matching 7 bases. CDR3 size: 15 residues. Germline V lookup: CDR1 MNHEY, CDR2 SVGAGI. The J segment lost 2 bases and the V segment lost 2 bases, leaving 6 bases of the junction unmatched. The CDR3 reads CASSYLLTGTYEQYF. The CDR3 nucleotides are TGTGCCAGCAGTTACCTCTTGACAGGGACCTACGAGCAGTACTTC.

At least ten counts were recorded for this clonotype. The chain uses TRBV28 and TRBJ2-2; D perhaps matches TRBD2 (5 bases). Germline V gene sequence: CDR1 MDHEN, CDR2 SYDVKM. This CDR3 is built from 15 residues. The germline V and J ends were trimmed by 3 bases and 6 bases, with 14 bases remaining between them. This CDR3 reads CASSFDGLRAGELFF. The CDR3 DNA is TGTGCCAGCAGTTTTGATGGGCTGAGGGCCGGGGAGCTGTTTTTT.

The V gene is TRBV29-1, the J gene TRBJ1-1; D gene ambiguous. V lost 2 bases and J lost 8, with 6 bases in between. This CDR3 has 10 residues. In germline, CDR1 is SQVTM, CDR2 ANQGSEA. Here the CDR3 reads CSVEMEEAFF. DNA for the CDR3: TGCAGCGTTGAAATGGAGGAAGCTTTCTTT.

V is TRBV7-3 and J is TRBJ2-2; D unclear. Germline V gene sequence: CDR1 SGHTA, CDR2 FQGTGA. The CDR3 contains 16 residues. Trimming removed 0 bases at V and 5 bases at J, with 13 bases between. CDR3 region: CASSLTLGFSTGELFF. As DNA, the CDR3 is TGTGCCAGCAGCTTAACGCTCGGATTCTCTACCGGGGAGCTGTTTTTT.

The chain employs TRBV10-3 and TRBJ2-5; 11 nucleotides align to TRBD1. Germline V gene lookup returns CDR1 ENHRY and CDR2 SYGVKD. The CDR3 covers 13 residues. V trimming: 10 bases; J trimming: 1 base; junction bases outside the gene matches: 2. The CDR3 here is CATGQGAQETQYF. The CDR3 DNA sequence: TGTGCCACAGGACAGGGGGCCCAAGAGACCCAGTACTTC.

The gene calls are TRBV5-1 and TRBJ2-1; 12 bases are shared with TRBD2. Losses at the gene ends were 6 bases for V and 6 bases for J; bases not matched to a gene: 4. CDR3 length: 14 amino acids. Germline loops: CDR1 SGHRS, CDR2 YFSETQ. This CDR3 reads CASMTSGSVNEQFF. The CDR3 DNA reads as TGCGCCAGCATGACTAGCGGGAGCGTCAATGAGCAGTTCTTC.

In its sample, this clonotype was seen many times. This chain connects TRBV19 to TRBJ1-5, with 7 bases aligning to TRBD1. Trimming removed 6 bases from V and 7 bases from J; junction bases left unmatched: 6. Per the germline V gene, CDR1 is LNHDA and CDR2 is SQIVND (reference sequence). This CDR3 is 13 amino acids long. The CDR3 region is CASRRQGEQPQHF. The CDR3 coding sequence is TGTGCCAGTAGAAGACAGGGTGAACAGCCCCAGCATTTT.

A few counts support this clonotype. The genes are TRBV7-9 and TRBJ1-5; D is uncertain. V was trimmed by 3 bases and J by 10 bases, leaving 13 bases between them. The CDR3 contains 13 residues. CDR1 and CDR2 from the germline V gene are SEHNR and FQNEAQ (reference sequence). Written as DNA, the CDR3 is TGTGCCAGCAGCTTGAATCCGGGTCGCCCCCAGCATTTT. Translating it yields CASSLNPGRPQHF.

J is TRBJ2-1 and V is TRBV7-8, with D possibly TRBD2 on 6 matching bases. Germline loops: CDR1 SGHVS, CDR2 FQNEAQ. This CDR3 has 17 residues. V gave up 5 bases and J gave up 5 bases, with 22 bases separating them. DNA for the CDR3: TGTGCCAGCAGCATGTCAGCGGGCCCCCTAAGCCACAATGAGCAGTTCTTC. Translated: CASSMSAGPLSHNEQFF.

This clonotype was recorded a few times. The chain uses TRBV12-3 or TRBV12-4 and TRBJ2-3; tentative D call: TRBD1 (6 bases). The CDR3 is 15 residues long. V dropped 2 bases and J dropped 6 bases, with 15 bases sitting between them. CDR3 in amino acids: CASSLRTALGDTQYF. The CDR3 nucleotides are TGTGCCAGCAGTTTACGGACAGCCCTGGGGGATACGCAGTATTTT.

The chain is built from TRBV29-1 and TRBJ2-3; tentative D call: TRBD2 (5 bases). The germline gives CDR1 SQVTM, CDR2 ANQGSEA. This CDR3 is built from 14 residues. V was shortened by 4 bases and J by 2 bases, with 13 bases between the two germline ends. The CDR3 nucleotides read TGCAGCGTTGTCTGGAGGCCCACCACAGATACGCAGTATTTT. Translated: CSVVWRPTTDTQYF.

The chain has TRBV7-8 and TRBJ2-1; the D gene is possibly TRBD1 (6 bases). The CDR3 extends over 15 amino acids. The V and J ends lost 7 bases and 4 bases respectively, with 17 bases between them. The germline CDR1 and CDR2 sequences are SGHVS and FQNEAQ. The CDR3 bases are TGTGCCAGCACCACAAGGCTAGGGGGTTACAATGAGCAGTTCTTC. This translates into CASTTRLGGYNEQFF.

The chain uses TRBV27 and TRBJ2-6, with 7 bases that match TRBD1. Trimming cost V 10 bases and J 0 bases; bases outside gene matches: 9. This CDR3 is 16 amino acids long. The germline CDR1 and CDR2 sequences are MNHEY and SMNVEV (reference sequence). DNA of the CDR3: TGTGCCACCTTGGGCGCAGGGGGCTCTGGGGCCAACGTCCTGACTTTC. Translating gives CATLGAGGSGANVLTF.

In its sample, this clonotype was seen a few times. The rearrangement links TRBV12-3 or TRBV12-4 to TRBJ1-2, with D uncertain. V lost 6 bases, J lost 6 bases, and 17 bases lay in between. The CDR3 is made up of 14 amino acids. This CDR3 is CASSFPRAGNGYTF. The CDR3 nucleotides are TGTGCCAGCAGCTTCCCCCGGGCTGGAAATGGCTACACCTTC.

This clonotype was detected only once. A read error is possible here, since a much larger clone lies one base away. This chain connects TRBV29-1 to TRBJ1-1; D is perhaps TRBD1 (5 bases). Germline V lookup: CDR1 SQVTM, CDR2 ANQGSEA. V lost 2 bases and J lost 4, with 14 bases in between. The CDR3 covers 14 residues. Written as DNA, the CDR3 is TGCAGCGTTGAACTCCGGGGGTCGAGCACTGAAGCTTTCTTT. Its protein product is CSVELRGSSTEAFF.

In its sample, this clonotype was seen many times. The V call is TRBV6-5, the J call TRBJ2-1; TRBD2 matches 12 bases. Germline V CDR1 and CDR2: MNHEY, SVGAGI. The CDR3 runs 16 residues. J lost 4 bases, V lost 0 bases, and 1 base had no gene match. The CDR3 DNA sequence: TGTGCCAGCAGTTACTCTCTAGCGGGAGGGTACAATGAGCAGTTCTTC. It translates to CASSYSLAGGYNEQFF.

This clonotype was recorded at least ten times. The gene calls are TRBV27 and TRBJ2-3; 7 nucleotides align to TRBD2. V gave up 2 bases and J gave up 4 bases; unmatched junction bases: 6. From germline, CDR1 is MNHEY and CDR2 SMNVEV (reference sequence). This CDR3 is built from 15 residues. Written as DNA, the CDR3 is TGTGCCAGCAGTTTAAGTCTAGCGGCCCCAGATACGCAGTATTTT. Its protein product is CASSLSLAAPDTQYF.

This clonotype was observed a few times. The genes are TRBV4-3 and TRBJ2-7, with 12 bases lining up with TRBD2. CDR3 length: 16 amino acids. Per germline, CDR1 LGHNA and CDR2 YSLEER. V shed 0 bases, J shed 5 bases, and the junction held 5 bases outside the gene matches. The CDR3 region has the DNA TGCGCCAGCAGCCAAGAAAGTCCTAGCGGGAGGGACGAGCAGTACTTC. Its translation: CASSQESPSGRDEQYF.

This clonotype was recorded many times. This chain's CDR3 is CASSLIVVAGDTQYF. The CDR3 DNA sequence: TGTGCCAGCAGTTTAATCGTGGTAGCGGGAGATACGCAGTATTTT. The rearrangement joins TRBV28 to TRBJ2-3; 7 bases are shared with TRBD2. CDR3 length equals 15 residues. V dropped 2 bases and J dropped 5; count of bases not matched to a gene: 7. The germline V gene encodes CDR1 MDHEN and CDR2 SYDVKM. Complete variable domain (other parts from reference TRBV28 and TRBJ2-3): DVKVTQSSRYLVKRTGEKVFLECVQDMDHENMFWYRQDPGLGLRLIYFSYDVKMKEKGDIPEGYSVSREKKERFSLILESASTNQTSMYLCASSLIVVAGDTQYFGPGTRLTVL.

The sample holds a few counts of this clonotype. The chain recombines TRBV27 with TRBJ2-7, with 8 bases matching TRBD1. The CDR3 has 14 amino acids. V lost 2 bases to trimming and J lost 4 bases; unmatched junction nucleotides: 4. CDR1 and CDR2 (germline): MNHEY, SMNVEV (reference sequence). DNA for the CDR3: TGTGCCAGCAGTTTAGGACAGGGACATTACGAGCAGTACTTC. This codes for CASSLGQGHYEQYF.

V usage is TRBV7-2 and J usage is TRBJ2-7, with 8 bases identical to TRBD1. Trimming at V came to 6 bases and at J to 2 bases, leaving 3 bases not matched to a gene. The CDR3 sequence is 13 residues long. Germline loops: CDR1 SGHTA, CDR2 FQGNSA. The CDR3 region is CASRVQGAYEQYF. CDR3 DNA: TGTGCCAGCAGGGTACAGGGGGCCTACGAGCAGTACTTC. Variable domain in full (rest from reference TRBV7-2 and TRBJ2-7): GAGVSQSPSNKVTEKGKDVELRCDPISGHTALYWYRQSLGQGLEFLIYFQGNSAPDKSGLPSDRFSAERTGGSVSTLTIQRTQQEDSAVYLCASRVQGAYEQYFGPGTRLTVT.

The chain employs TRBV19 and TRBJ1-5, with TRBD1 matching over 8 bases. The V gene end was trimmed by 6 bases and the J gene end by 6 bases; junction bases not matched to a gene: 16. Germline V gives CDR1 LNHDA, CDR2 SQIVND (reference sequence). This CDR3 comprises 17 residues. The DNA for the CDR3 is TGTGCCAGTAGGGACGGCGACAGGGGAAGAATGTTTCAGCCCCAGCATTTT. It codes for CASRDGDRGRMFQPQHF.

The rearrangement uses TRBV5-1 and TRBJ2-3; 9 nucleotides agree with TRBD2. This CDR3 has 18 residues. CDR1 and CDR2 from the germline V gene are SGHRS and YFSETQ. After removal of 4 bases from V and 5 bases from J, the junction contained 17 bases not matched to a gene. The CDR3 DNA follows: TGCGCCAGCAGCCGCCGTGTGGGCGGGAGGGCCAATGGAGATACGCAGTATTTT. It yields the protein CASSRRVGGRANGDTQYF.